This section outlines one T cell receptor beta chain sequence together with its context. No antigen is known for it. The data were taken from a study of CD8 T cells in ankylosing spondylitis. Broader study findings: Apparently characteristic of ankylosing spondylitis blood was a TCR beta motif (roughly eight highly homologous variants). A subset of motif variants has previously been described in the synovial fluid and blood of reactive arthritis. Reports say disease-linked clones showed up significantly more in matched ankylosing spondylitis synovial fluid. Within peripheral blood, clones linked to disease were CD8+ and relatively rare.

TCRdb processed the 5' RACE reads anew with MiXCR; each CDR3 protein has one entry. This table has 800,000 to 900,000 distinct CDR3 sequences, approximately 12% appearing once. V lost 1 base and J 10 bases, leaving 8 bases between the germline ends. CDR3 length: 12 amino acids. Germline V CDR1 and CDR2: WNHNN, SYGVQD (reference sequence). Specimen: blood, either unsorted or a sorted T cell fraction (not recorded which). The origin of this receptor is a male donor with ankylosing spondylitis. The chain is built from TRBV10-1 and TRBJ2-1; tentatively, D is TRBD1 or TRBD2 (5 bases each). This CDR3 reads CASSEWGTEQFF. DNA of the CDR3: TGCGCCAGCAGTGAGTGGGGGACCGAGCAGTTCTTC.